This entry lists 30 T cell receptor beta chains sequenced from one sample in a study of technical replicates of blood from a handful of donors. TCRdb's table, derived via immunoSEQ multiplex PCR, lists solely in-frame clones and lacks some. The table records 80,000 or so clones, roughly 77% of them present only once. Sequenced sample: PBMCs. The receptors were sampled from a human donor in good health. Some clones in this sample may be carry-over from other donors' samples.

This rearrangement joins TRBV30 to TRBJ2-1; maybe TRBD1 (5 bases). Deletions cut 0 bases from V and 3 bases from J, with 9 bases between. There are 14 residues in the CDR3. Germline-derived CDR1 and CDR2 are GTSNPN and SVGIG (reference sequence). The CDR3 here is CAWSVRQGYNEQFF. In DNA, the CDR3 is TGTGCCTGGAGTGTTAGGCAGGGCTACAATGAGCAGTTCTTC.

As DNA, the CDR3 is TGTGCCAGCAGTGAATCGGTACAGCCCACCATAGACGAGCAGTACTTC. It yields the protein CASSESVQPTIDEQYF. The chain uses TRBV25-1 and TRBJ2-7; no reliable D call. The V end was cut by 1 base, the J end by 5 bases, with 18 bases between. CDR1 is MGHDK, CDR2 SYGVNS, per germline. CDR3 length: 16 amino acids.

The chain couples TRBV5-1 to TRBJ2-5; the match to TRBD2 covers 8 bases. Germline V gives CDR1 SGHRS, CDR2 YFSETQ. There are 16 residues in the CDR3. V lost 2 bases, J lost 7 bases, and 13 bases stayed unmatched. The CDR3 DNA reads as TGCGCCAGCAGCTTCGGGTCTAGCGGGCCCCCAGGGACCCAGTACTTC. Its translation is CASSFGSSGPPGTQYF.

V gene TRBV5-1 combines with J gene TRBJ2-7, with 7 bases fitting TRBD2. From germline, CDR1 is SGHRS and CDR2 YFSETQ. This CDR3 spans 16 amino acids. The V gene end was trimmed by 0 bases and the J gene end by 0 bases; junction bases not matched to a gene: 6. The CDR3 spells CASSLVSGGSSYEQYF. CDR3 coding DNA: TGCGCCAGCAGCTTGGTTTCCGGGGGGAGCTCCTACGAGCAGTACTTC.

V is TRBV6-1 and J is TRBJ2-3; D is undetermined. Between the trimmed V and J ends, which lost 3 bases and 0 bases, there was a span of 4 bases. Germline V gene sequence: CDR1 MNHNS, CDR2 SASEGT. The CDR3 extends over 13 amino acids. The DNA of the CDR3 is TGTGCCAGCAGTGATGTAAGCACAGATACGCAGTATTTT. This translates into CASSDVSTDTQYF.

The gene calls are TRBV5-1 and TRBJ2-1; TRBD1 might be the D (6 bases). From germline, CDR1 is SGHRS and CDR2 YFSETQ. This CDR3 is 14 amino acids long. The V and J ends lost 2 bases and 6 bases respectively, with 12 bases between them. Here the CDR3 reads CASSFPGAPNEQFF. For the CDR3, the DNA is TGCGCCAGCAGCTTCCCAGGGGCCCCCAATGAGCAGTTCTTC.

The CDR3 spells CASSLVGDRNEKLFF. CDR3 nucleotides: TGCGCCAGCAGCTTGGTAGGTGACAGGAATGAAAAACTGTTTTTT. V and J are TRBV5-1 and TRBJ1-4; possibly TRBD1 for D (6 bases). The V and J ends lost 0 bases and 5 bases respectively, with 11 bases between them. The CDR3 extends over 15 amino acids. In germline, CDR1 is SGHRS, CDR2 YFSETQ. Filled out from reference TRBV5-1 and TRBJ1-4, the complete variable domain reads KAGVTQTPRYLIKTRGQQVTLSCSPISGHRSVSWYQQTPGQGLQFLFEYFSETQRNKGNFPGRFSGRQFSNSRSEMNVSTLELGDSALYLCASSLVGDRNEKLFFGSGTQLSVL.

The V and J genes are TRBV5-4 and TRBJ2-3, with 7 bases that match TRBD2. Germline CDR1 reads SGHNT; CDR2 reads YYREEE (reference sequence). The J segment lost 1 base and the V segment lost 2 bases, leaving 4 bases of the junction unmatched. The CDR3 runs 15 residues. CDR3 amino acids: CASSFRTSGTDTQYF. The DNA of the CDR3 is TGTGCCAGCAGCTTTCGAACTAGCGGCACAGATACGCAGTATTTT.

In this sample, this clone turned up many times. J is TRBJ1-5 and V is TRBV7-8; 11 bases are a match to TRBD1. Per the germline V gene, CDR1 is SGHVS and CDR2 is FQNEAQ. This CDR3 is 16 amino acids long. V lost 1 base and J lost 7; bases outside the gene matches: 6. CDR3 sequence reads: CASSLVDRGLGQPQHF. The CDR3 region has the DNA TGTGCCAGCAGCTTAGTGGACAGGGGGCTGGGGCAGCCCCAGCATTTT.

The rearrangement uses TRBV4-3 and TRBJ2-3, with a tentative D call TRBD1 (5 bases). Trimming removed 4 bases at V and 1 base at J, with 12 bases between. From germline, CDR1 is LGHNA and CDR2 YSLEER. The CDR3 covers 15 residues. The CDR3 sequence: CASSLQASGTDTQYF. As DNA, the CDR3 is TGCGCCAGCAGCCTACAGGCCTCTGGCACAGATACGCAGTATTTT.

This sequence joins TRBV25-1 and TRBJ2-3, with 10 bases matching TRBD2. Germline V gives CDR1 MGHDK, CDR2 SYGVNS. V gave up 2 bases and J gave up 2 bases; unmatched junction bases: 7. The CDR3 runs 17 residues. CDR3 residues: CASSEQSGGANTDTQYF. DNA for the CDR3: TGTGCCAGCAGTGAACAAAGCGGGGGGGCCAACACAGATACGCAGTATTTT.

The V gene is TRBV5-1, the J gene TRBJ2-7; D is undetermined. Germline loops: CDR1 SGHRS, CDR2 YFSETQ. Trimming removed 0 bases from V and 4 bases from J, with 11 bases in between. The CDR3 has 14 residues. In DNA, the CDR3 is TGCGCCAGCAGCTTGGGGAACGCGGCGTACGAGCAGTACTTC. Amino acid sequence: CASSLGNAAYEQYF.

The V and J genes are TRBV5-4 and TRBJ1-1; D gene unclear. V lost 5 bases and J 1 base, leaving 9 bases between the germline ends. Germline V CDR1 and CDR2: SGHNT, YYREEE (reference sequence). The CDR3 runs to 13 residues. The CDR3: CASSIGGNTEAFF. CDR3 sequence (DNA): TGTGCCAGCAGTATCGGAGGGAACACTGAAGCTTTCTTT.

The chain has TRBV19 and TRBJ2-1, with TRBD2 matching over 9 bases. Germline assignment: CDR1 LNHDA and CDR2 SQIVND (reference sequence). V shed 5 bases and J 2 bases; nucleotides not matched to a gene: 1. The CDR3 is 14 residues long. In nucleotides, the CDR3 is TGTGCCAGTAGTCGGACTAGCGCCTACAATGAGCAGTTCTTC. Its translation: CASSRTSAYNEQFF.

This clone appeared a single time. V is TRBV7-3 and J is TRBJ2-7, with a tentative D call TRBD1 (6 bases). The CDR3 consists of 13 residues. Trimming pared 2 bases from V and 5 bases from J, leaving 10 bases between. The V gene's germline CDR1 is SGHTA and CDR2 FQGTGA. This CDR3 is CASSLSRDNEQYF. CDR3 bases: TGTGCCAGCAGCTTATCCCGGGACAACGAGCAGTACTTC.

The chain is built from TRBV2 and TRBJ1-2, with D maybe TRBD1 (5 bases). There are 14 residues in the CDR3. V was trimmed by 6 bases and J by 4 bases, leaving 15 bases between them. The V gene's germline CDR1 is SNHLY and CDR2 FYNNEI. The CDR3 coding sequence is TGTGCCAGCAGCCCCGGGGGGGACCGCTATGGCTACACCTTC. It translates to CASSPGGDRYGYTF.

V is TRBV4-1 and J is TRBJ1-5; 9 nucleotides agree with TRBD1. The length of the CDR3 is 15 residues. J was trimmed by 4 bases and V by 0 bases; bases with no gene match: 1. Germline V gene lookup returns CDR1 MGHRA and CDR2 YSYEKL. For the CDR3, the DNA is TGCGCCAGCAGCCAAGAGGGGACAGGGAATCAGCCCCAGCATTTT. Translation: CASSQEGTGNQPQHF.

The sample holds a few counts of this clone. V gene TRBV19 combines with J gene TRBJ2-1; a weak D match, TRBD2 (6 bases). CDR1 is LNHDA and CDR2 is SQIVND in the germline V gene (reference sequence). This CDR3 comprises 12 residues. V shed 4 bases and J shed 16 bases, with 17 bases lying between them. CDR3: CASSTSGGASFF. CDR3 DNA sequence: TGTGCCAGTAGTACCTCTGGCGGGGCCTCTTTCTTC.

This CDR3 reads CSVKTDGYTF. The DNA of the CDR3 is TGCAGCGTAAAGACAGATGGCTACACCTTC. The chain combines TRBV29-1 with TRBJ1-2; D is perhaps TRBD1 (5 bases). The CDR3 is made up of 10 amino acids. The V gene's germline CDR1 is SQVTM and CDR2 ANQGSEA. V was clipped by 6 bases and J by 6 bases, with 8 bases between them.

This clone was counted a few times. The CDR3 DNA sequence: TGTGCCAGCAGCCCCCGACAGATGAACACTGAAGCTTTCTTT. This codes for CASSPRQMNTEAFF. The rearrangement joins TRBV11-2 to TRBJ1-1; D possibly corresponds to TRBD1 (5 bases). The germline V gene encodes CDR1 SGHAT and CDR2 FQNNGV. V lost 5 bases and J 0 bases, leaving 10 bases between the germline ends. CDR3 size: 14 residues.

The chain joins TRBV7-9 to TRBJ1-1; tentatively, D is TRBD1 (5 bases). The length of the CDR3 is 16 residues. Germline V CDR1 and CDR2: SEHNR, FQNEAQ (reference sequence). V was cut by 5 bases and J by 6 bases, with 22 bases left in between. The CDR3 spells CASSKTGSLGYAEAFF. The CDR3 coding sequence is TGTGCCAGCAGCAAAACAGGATCCCTCGGCTACGCTGAAGCTTTCTTT.

The J gene is TRBJ1-3, the V gene TRBV4-3; D gene unclear. Looked up from germline, CDR1 is LGHNA and CDR2 is YSLEER. The V and J ends lost 0 bases and 0 bases respectively, with 18 bases between them. CDR3 length equals 19 residues. This CDR3 reads CASSQEIGVRGGSGNTIYF. The CDR3 DNA reads as TGCGCCAGCAGCCAAGAAATCGGCGTGCGCGGAGGCTCTGGAAACACCATATATTTT.

The gene calls are TRBV30 and TRBJ1-4; a possible D gene is TRBD1 (5 bases). The CDR3 spans 13 residues. Germline-derived CDR1 and CDR2 are GTSNPN and SVGIG (reference sequence). Trimming took off 2 bases at V and 5 bases at J, with 9 bases between the two ends. CDR3: CAWSKGLNEKLFF. DNA of the CDR3: TGTGCCTGGAGTAAGGGGCTGAATGAAAAACTGTTTTTT. The full variable domain, with the rest looked up from reference TRBV30 and TRBJ1-4, is SQTIHQWPATLVQPVGSPLSLECTVEGTSNPNLYWYRQAAGRGLQLLFYSVGIGQISSEVPQNLSASRPQDRQFILSSKKLLLSDSGFYLCAWSKGLNEKLFFGSGTQLSVL.

This clone was counted a few times. The J gene is TRBJ2-1, the V gene TRBV29-1, with 9 nucleotides matching TRBD2. Germline CDR1 reads SQVTM; CDR2 reads ANQGSEA. The CDR3 extends over 16 amino acids. The V segment lost 6 bases and the J segment 3 bases; nucleotides outside the gene matches: 12. The CDR3 region is CSVSFLAGSSYNEQFF. The CDR3, as DNA: TGCAGCGTCTCTTTCCTAGCGGGGTCTAGCTACAATGAGCAGTTCTTC.

The chain links TRBV5-5 to TRBJ1-2; tentative D call: TRBD1 (5 bases). The CDR3 is 16 amino acids. Trimming took off 4 bases at V and 3 bases at J, with 19 bases between the two ends. Germline values: CDR1 SGHKS, CDR2 YYEKEE (reference sequence). The CDR3 DNA sequence: TGTGCCAGCAGCCTAGGGGAGGGGACGTACGACTATGGCTACACCTTC. It translates to CASSLGEGTYDYGYTF.

The CDR3 spells CASSAGSSTEAFF. The DNA for the CDR3 is TGTGCCAGCAGTGCCGGGTCCTCCACTGAAGCTTTCTTT. This chain joins TRBV25-1 and TRBJ1-1; no reliable D call. The CDR3 runs to 13 residues. The V gene lost 4 bases and the J gene lost 4 bases, with 10 bases spanning the gap. Germline V gives CDR1 MGHDK, CDR2 SYGVNS.

The V gene is TRBV6-5, the J gene TRBJ2-3, with 7 bases matching TRBD1. Trimming at V came to 5 bases and at J to 5 bases, leaving 7 bases not matched to a gene. The CDR3 is 14 residues long. CDR1 is MNHEY, CDR2 SVGAGI, per germline. The CDR3 sequence: CASSLQGQGDTQYF. For the CDR3, the DNA is TGTGCCAGCAGTCTACAGGGGCAGGGAGATACGCAGTATTTT.

The chain carries TRBV7-8 and TRBJ2-3; weak D call: TRBD1 (5 bases). The CDR3 loop spans 15 amino acids. The V end lost 1 base, the J end lost 5 bases, and 13 bases lay between the germline ends. Per the germline V gene, CDR1 is SGHVS and CDR2 is FQNEAQ. Here the CDR3 DNA reads TGTGCCAGCAGCTTAGAGGCAGGGCAGAGAGATACGCAGTATTTT. It codes for CASSLEAGQRDTQYF.

Written as DNA, the CDR3 is TGTGCCAGCAGGCTGGACAGGGGGCGATTGAATGAGCAGTTCTTC. This gives the protein CASRLDRGRLNEQFF. The J gene is TRBJ2-1, the V gene TRBV6-6; 11 nucleotides line up with TRBD1. The germline V gene encodes CDR1 MNHNY and CDR2 SVGAGI (reference sequence). The CDR3 is made up of 15 amino acids. V dropped 6 bases and J dropped 7; count of bases not matched to a gene: 8.

With regard to this clone: At one of its ends the junction is not consistent with the germline gene, which may arise from a read error. V and J are TRBV5-6 and TRBJ2-7, with 10 bases that match TRBD1. CDR1 SGHDT and CDR2 YYEEEE come from the germline V gene. CDR3 length: 12 residues. CDR3 loop: CASSSQWGQGLF. The CDR3 DNA follows: TGTGCCAGCAGCTCACAATGGGGACAGGGGTTGTTC.